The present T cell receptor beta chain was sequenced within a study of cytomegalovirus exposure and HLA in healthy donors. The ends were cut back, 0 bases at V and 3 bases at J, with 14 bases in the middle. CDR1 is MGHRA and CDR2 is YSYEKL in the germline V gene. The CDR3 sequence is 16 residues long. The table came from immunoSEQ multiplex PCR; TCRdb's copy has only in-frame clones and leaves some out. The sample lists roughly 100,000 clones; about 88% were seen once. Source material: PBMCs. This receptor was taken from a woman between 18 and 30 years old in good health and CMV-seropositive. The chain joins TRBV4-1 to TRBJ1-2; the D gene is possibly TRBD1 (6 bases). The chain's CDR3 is CASSQERTASYYGYTF. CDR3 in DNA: TGCGCCAGCAGCCAAGAGCGGACAGCATCTTACTATGGCTACACCTTC.